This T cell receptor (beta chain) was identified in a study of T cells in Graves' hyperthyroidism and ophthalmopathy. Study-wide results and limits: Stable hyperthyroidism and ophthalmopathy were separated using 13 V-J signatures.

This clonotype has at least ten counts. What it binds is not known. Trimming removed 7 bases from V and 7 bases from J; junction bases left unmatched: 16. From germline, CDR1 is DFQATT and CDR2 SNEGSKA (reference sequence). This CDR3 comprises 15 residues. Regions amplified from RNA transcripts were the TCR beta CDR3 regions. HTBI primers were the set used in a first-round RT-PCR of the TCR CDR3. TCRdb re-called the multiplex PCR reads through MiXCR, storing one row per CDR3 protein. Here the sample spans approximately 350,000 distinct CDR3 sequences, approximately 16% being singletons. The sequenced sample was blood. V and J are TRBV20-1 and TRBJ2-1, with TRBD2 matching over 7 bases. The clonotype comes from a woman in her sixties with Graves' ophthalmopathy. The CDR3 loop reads CSGIPAGLRRNEQFF. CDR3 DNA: TGCAGTGGAATCCCGGCGGGACTACGTAGGAATGAGCAGTTCTTC.